This entry describes one T cell receptor beta chain. One Seattle source followed patients from active infection through their disease course. Methods used by the authors: Reference gene primer amplification yielded estimated nucleated cell counts. Only in-frame clones appear in the TCRdb table, and some are missing; sequencing was by immunoSEQ multiplex PCR. The V and J calls and the clone size are those of that table, but D and trimming were determined from the DNA. The repertoire holds approximately 350,000 clones, with around 87% as singletons. This CDR3 has 14 residues. Germline values: CDR1 LGHNT, CDR2 FRNRAP. Trimming removed 2 bases at V and 5 bases at J, with 12 bases between. The data were taken from a study of blood T cell repertoires in COVID-19. Study information: COVID-19 samples collected from the United States, Italy and Spain covered acute and convalescent phases. Nucleic acid was either cDNA or gDNA, and it came from T cells, B-cell-depleted T cells, or PBMCs.

The source material was peripheral blood. The V and J genes are TRBV12-5 and TRBJ1-1; D unclear. The clonotype originates from a woman between 45 and 65 years old with COVID-19, enrolled during active disease. The CDR3 DNA sequence: TGTGCTAGTGGTTTGACTGAGAGAAGAACTGAAGCTTTCTTT. It encodes CASGLTERRTEAFF.